A single sample gave rise to the 7 T cell receptor beta chains below, sequenced in a study of cytomegalovirus exposure and HLA in healthy donors. PCR involved 60 Vbeta and 13 Jbeta primers. Sequenced by immunoSEQ multiplex PCR; TCRdb stores in-frame clones only, minus some. The repertoire holds 90,000 to 120,000 clones, with about 81% as singletons. The sample comprised PBMCs. All receptors come from a man aged 30 to 39 in good health and CMV-seropositive.

V gene TRBV25-1 combines with J gene TRBJ2-1; 10 bases map to TRBD2. After removal of 0 bases from V and 2 bases from J, the junction contained 7 bases not matched to a gene. The germline V gene encodes CDR1 MGHDK and CDR2 SYGVNS. The CDR3 is 18 residues long. This chain's CDR3 is CASSEYGLAGATYNEQFF. The CDR3, as DNA: TGTGCCAGCAGTGAATATGGGCTAGCGGGGGCAACCTACAATGAGCAGTTCTTC.

The chain carries TRBV7-6 and TRBJ1-4, with a tentative D call TRBD1 (5 bases). Germline CDR1 reads SGHVS; CDR2 reads FNYEAQ. CDR3 length: 14 amino acids. V was pared by 1 base and J by 4 bases, with 7 bases between. Written as DNA, the CDR3 is TGTGCCAGCAGCTTAGGCCAGGGTAATGAAAAACTGTTTTTT. Protein product: CASSLGQGNEKLFF. Filled out from reference TRBV7-6 and TRBJ1-4, the complete variable domain reads GAGVSQSPRYKVTKRGQDVALRCDPISGHVSLYWYRQALGQGPEFLTYFNYEAQQDKSGLPNDRFSAERPEGSISTLTIQRTEQRDSAMYRCASSLGQGNEKLFFGSGTQLSVL.

The rearrangement links TRBV5-6 to TRBJ1-5; D ambiguous. This CDR3 has 11 amino acids. V lost 6 bases to trimming and J lost 10 bases, with 11 bases between them. The germline V gene has CDR1 SGHDT and CDR2 YYEEEE. Here the CDR3 reads CASTRGFPQHF. The CDR3 DNA follows: TGTGCCAGCACCCGAGGATTTCCCCAGCATTTT.

The gene calls are TRBV27 and TRBJ2-2, with D tentatively TRBD1 (5 bases). This CDR3 has 16 amino acids. CDR1 and CDR2 from the germline V gene are MNHEY and SMNVEV (reference sequence). V lost 5 bases, J lost 9 bases, and 22 bases lay in between. The CDR3 nucleotides read TGTGCCAGCAGTGCGGAGCGACAGCGATCTCCTAGGGAGCTGTTTTTT. Protein: CASSAERQRSPRELFF.

The rearrangement joins TRBV11-2 to TRBJ1-2, with D maybe TRBD1 (6 bases). The CDR3 is 16 amino acids. Germline CDR1 SGHAT, CDR2 FQNNGV. The ends were cut back, 5 bases at V and 4 bases at J, with 20 bases in the middle. This CDR3 reads CASSPTSTGSVYGYTF. CDR3 DNA sequence: TGTGCCAGCAGCCCGACCTCGACAGGCTCCGTCTATGGCTACACCTTC.

The CDR3 nucleotides are TGCGCCAGCAGCTTGGCGGGGAGGGAGTACCAAGAGACCCAGTACTTC. Amino acids: CASSLAGREYQETQYF. The V and J genes are TRBV5-1 and TRBJ2-5; TRBD2 agrees at 7 bases. Germline-derived CDR1 and CDR2 are SGHRS and YFSETQ. The CDR3 spans 16 residues. J gave up 0 bases and V 0 bases, and 5 bases lay outside the gene matches.

The gene calls are TRBV27 and TRBJ2-7; 9 nucleotides line up with TRBD1. Unmatched junction bases numbered 4, after V lost 4 bases and J lost 3 bases. Germline V CDR1 and CDR2: MNHEY, SMNVEV (reference sequence). CDR3 length: 14 amino acids. The CDR3 loop reads CASSSGTGIYEQYF. CDR3 nucleotide sequence: TGTGCCAGCAGTTCCGGGACAGGGATCTACGAGCAGTACTTC.